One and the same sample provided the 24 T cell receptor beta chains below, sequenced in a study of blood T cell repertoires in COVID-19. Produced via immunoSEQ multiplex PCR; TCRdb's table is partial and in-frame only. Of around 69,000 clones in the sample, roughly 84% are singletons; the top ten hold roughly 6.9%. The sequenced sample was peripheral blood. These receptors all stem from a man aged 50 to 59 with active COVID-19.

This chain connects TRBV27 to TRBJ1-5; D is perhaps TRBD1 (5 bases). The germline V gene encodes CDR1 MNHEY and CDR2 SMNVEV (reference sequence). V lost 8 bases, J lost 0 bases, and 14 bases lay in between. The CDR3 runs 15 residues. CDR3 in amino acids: CASSRQPNSNQPQHF. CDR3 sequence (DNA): TGTGCCAGCTCCAGACAGCCAAATAGCAATCAGCCCCAGCATTTT.

CDR3 nucleotides: TGCGCCAGCAGCTTGGCTAGCGGGAGATCAGCAGATACGCAGTATTTT. This translates into CASSLASGRSADTQYF. This rearrangement joins TRBV5-1 to TRBJ2-3; 10 positions match TRBD2. This CDR3 has 16 residues. V was pared by 0 bases and J by 4 bases, with 5 bases of the junction left unmatched. From germline, CDR1 is SGHRS and CDR2 YFSETQ.

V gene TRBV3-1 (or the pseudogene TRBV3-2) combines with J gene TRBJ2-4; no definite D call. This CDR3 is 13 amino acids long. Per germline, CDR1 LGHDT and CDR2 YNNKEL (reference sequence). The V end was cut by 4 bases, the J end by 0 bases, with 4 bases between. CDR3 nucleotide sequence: TGTGCCAGCAGCCGCGGAGCCAAAAACATTCAGTACTTC. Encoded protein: CASSRGAKNIQYF.

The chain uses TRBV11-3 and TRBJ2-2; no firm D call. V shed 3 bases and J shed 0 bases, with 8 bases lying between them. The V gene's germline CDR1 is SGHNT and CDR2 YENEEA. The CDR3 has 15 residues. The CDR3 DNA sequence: TGTGCCAGCAGCTTTTCTAGAGCGAACACCGGGGAGCTGTTTTTT. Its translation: CASSFSRANTGELFF. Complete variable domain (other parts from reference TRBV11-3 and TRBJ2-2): EAGVVQSPRYKIIEKKQPVAFWCNPISGHNTLYWYLQNLGQGPELLIRYENEEAVDDSQLPKDRFSAERLKGVDSTLKIQPAELGDSAVYLCASSFSRANTGELFFGEGSRLTVL.

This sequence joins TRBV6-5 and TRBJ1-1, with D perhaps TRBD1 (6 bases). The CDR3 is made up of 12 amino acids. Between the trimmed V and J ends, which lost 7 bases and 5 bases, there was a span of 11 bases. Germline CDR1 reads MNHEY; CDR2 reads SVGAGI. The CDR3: CASTGTRTEAFF. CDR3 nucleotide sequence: TGTGCCAGCACCGGGACAAGGACTGAAGCTTTCTTT.

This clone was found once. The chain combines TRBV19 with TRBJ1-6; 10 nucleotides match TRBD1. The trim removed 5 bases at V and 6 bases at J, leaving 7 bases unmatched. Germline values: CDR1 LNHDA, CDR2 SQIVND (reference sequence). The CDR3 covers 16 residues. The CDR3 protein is CASSPRDRGFNSPLHF. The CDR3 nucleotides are TGTGCCAGTAGTCCCCGGGACAGGGGTTTTAATTCACCCCTCCACTTT.

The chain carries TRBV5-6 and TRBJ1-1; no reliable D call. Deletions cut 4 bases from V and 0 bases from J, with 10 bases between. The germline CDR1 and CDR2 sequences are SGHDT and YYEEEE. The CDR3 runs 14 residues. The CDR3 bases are TGTGCCAGCAGCGAGCGTCTAATGAACACTGAAGCTTTCTTT. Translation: CASSERLMNTEAFF.

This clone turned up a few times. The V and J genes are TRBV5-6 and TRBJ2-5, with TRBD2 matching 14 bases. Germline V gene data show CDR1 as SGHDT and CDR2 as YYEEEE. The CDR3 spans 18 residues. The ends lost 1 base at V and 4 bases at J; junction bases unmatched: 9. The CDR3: CASSLYWTSGRTVETQYF. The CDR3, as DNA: TGTGCCAGCAGCTTGTACTGGACTAGCGGGAGGACGGTAGAGACCCAGTACTTC.

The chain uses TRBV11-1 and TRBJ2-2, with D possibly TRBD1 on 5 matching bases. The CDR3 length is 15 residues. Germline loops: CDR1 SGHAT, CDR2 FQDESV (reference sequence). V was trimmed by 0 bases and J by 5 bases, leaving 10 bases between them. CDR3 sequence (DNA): TGTGCCAGCAGCTTAGCAAGGGGTAGGACCGGGGAGCTGTTTTTT. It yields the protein CASSLARGRTGELFF. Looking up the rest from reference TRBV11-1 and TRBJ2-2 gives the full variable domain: EAEVAQSPRYKITEKSQAVAFWCDPISGHATLYWYRQILGQGPELLVQFQDESVVDDSQLPKDRFSAERLKGVDSTLKIQPAELGDSAMYLCASSLARGRTGELFFGEGSRLTVL.

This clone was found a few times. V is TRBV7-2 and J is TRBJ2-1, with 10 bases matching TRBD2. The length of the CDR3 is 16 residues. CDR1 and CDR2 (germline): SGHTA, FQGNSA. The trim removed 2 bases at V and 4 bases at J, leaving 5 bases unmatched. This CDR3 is CASSLNRTSGYNEQFF. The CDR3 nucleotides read TGTGCCAGCAGCTTAAATCGGACTAGCGGATACAATGAGCAGTTCTTC.

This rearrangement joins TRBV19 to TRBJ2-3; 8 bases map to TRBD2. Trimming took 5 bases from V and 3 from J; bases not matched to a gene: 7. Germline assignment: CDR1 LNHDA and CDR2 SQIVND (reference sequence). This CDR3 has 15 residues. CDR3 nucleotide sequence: TGTGCCAGTAGTCCCGGGGGGGGCCGGACAGATACGCAGTATTTT. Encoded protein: CASSPGGGRTDTQYF. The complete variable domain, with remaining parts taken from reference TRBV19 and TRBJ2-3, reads DGGITQSPKYLFRKEGQNVTLSCEQNLNHDAMYWYRQDPGQGLRLIYYSQIVNDFQKGDIAEGYSVSREKKESFPLTVTSAQKNPTAFYLCASSPGGGRTDTQYFGPGTRLTVL.

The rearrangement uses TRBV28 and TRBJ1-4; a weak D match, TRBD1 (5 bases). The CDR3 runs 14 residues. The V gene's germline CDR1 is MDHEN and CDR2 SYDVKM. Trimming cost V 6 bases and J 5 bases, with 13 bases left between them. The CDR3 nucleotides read TGTGCCAGCAGGGGCGGAGGGGCGAATGAAAAACTGTTTTTT. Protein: CASRGGGANEKLFF.

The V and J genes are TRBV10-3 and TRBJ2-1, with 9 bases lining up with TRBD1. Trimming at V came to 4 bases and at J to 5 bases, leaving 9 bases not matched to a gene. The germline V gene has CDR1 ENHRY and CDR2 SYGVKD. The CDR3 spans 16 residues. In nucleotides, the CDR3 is TGTGCCATCAGTGCGATTACAGGGGGCGCCGACAATGAGCAGTTCTTC. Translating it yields CAISAITGGADNEQFF.

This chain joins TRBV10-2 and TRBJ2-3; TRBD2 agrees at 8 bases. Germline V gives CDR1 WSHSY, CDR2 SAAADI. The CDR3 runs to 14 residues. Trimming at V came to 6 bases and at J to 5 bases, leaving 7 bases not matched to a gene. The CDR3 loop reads CASRGRGVGDTQYF. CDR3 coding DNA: TGCGCCAGCAGGGGGCGGGGGGTTGGAGATACGCAGTATTTT.

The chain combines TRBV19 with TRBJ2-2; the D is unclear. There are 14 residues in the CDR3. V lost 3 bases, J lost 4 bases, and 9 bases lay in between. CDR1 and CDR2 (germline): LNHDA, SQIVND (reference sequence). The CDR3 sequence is CASSIPTSTGELFF. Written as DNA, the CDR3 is TGTGCCAGTAGTATCCCGACTTCCACCGGGGAGCTGTTTTTT.

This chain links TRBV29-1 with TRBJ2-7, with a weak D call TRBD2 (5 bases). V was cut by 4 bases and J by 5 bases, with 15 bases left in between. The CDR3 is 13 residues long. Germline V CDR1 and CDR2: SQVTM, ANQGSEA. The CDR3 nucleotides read TGCAGCGTTGTTCCGAGAGGGCGAAACGAGCAGTACGTC. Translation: CSVVPRGRNEQYV.

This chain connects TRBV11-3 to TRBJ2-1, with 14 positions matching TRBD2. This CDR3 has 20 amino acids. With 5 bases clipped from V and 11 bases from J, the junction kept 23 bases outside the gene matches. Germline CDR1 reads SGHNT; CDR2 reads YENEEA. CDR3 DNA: TGTGCCAGCAGCCCAGTGGGGCGGGGACTAGCGGGAGCCCGAATCATTAAGCAGTTCTTC. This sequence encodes CASSPVGRGLAGARIIKQFF.

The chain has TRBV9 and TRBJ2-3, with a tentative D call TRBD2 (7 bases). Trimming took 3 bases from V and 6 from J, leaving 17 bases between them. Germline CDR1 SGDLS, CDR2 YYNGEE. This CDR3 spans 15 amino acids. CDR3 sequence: CASSEGGGGTDTQYF. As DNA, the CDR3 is TGTGCCAGCAGCGAAGGGGGAGGGGGGACGGATACGCAGTATTTT.

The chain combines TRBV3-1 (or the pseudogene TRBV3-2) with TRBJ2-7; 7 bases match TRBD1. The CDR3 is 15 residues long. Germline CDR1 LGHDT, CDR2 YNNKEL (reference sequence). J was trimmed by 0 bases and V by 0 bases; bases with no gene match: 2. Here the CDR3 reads CASSQDGTDSYEQYF. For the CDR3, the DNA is TGTGCCAGCAGCCAAGACGGGACAGACTCCTACGAGCAGTACTTC.

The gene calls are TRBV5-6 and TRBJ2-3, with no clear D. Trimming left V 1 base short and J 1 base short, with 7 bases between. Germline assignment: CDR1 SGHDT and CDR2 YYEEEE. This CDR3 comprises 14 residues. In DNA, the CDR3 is TGTGCCAGCAGCTTGATAGAGGGCACAGATACGCAGTATTTT. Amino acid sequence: CASSLIEGTDTQYF.

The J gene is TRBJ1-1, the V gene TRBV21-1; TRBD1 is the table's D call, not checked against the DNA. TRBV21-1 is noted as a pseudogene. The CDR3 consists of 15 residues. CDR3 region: CASTTFGTANTEAFF. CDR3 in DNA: TGTGCCAGCACCACCTTCGGGACAGCGAACACTGAAGCTTTCTTT.

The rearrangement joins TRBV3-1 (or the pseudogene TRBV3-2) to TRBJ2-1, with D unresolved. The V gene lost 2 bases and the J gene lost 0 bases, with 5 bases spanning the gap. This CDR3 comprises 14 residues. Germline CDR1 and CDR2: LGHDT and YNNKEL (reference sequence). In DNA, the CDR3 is TGTGCCAGCAGCCAACTGAGCTCCTACAATGAGCAGTTCTTC. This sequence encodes CASSQLSSYNEQFF.

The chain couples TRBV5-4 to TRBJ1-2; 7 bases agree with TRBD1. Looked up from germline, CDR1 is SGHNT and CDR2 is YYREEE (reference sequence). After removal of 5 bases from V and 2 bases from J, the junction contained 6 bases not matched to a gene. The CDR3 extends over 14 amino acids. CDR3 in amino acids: CASRQQGSNYGYTF. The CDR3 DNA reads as TGTGCCAGCAGACAACAGGGGTCCAACTATGGCTACACCTTC.

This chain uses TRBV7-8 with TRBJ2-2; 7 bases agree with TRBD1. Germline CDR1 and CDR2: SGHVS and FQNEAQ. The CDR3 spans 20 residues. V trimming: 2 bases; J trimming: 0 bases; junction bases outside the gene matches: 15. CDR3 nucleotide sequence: TGTGCCAGCAGCTTATTCCCGTTTACCCGGACAGGACCGAACACCGGGGAGCTGTTTTTT. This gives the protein CASSLFPFTRTGPNTGELFF.